The 8 T cell receptor beta chains below were found in one sample sequenced in a study of blood T cell repertoires in COVID-19. Here immunoSEQ multiplex PCR was the method, and the copy in TCRdb shows in-frame clones only, minus some. This sample has fewer than 90,000 clones, with approximately 86% found just once. The sequencing sample was made of peripheral blood. The receptors were gathered from a male donor with acute or convalescent COVID-19.

This chain joins TRBV5-6 and TRBJ2-6, with TRBD2 as a possible D gene (5 bases). The V gene lost 0 bases and the J gene lost 0 bases, with 13 bases spanning the gap. The CDR3 consists of 18 residues. The germline gives CDR1 SGHDT, CDR2 YYEEEE. The CDR3 nucleotides are TGTGCCAGCAGCTTGGCGGGGAGCCAGAGCTCTGGGGCCAACGTCCTGACTTTC. Translating gives CASSLAGSQSSGANVLTF.

This sequence joins TRBV6-6 and TRBJ2-1, with D possibly TRBD2 on 6 matching bases. The germline V and J ends were trimmed by 0 bases and 3 bases, with 9 bases remaining between them. The germline V gene has CDR1 MNHNY and CDR2 SVGAGI (reference sequence). CDR3 length equals 15 residues. The CDR3: CASSYSEGLYNEQFF. For the CDR3, the DNA is TGTGCCAGCAGTTACTCTGAGGGACTCTACAATGAGCAGTTCTTC.

J is TRBJ2-5 and V is TRBV3-1 (or the pseudogene TRBV3-2); 8 bases map to TRBD2. The ends lost 1 base at V and 5 bases at J; junction bases unmatched: 15. CDR3 length: 18 amino acids. In germline, CDR1 is LGHDT, CDR2 YNNKEL (reference sequence). The CDR3: CASSQGLAGGQLVETQYF. In DNA, the CDR3 is TGTGCCAGCAGCCAAGGTCTTGCGGGGGGCCAGTTGGTGGAGACCCAGTACTTC.

This sequence joins TRBV2 and TRBJ2-3, with D perhaps TRBD2 (6 bases). There are 15 residues in the CDR3. Germline values: CDR1 SNHLY, CDR2 FYNNEI. Trimming removed 8 bases from V and 2 bases from J, with 17 bases in between. CDR3 sequence reads: CASRAEGTITDTQYF. The CDR3 nucleotides are TGTGCCAGCCGCGCGGAGGGAACTATCACAGATACGCAGTATTTT.

The V call is TRBV19, the J call TRBJ1-5; 11 nucleotides align to TRBD1. After removal of 5 bases from V and 2 bases from J, the junction contained 8 bases not matched to a gene. Per the germline V gene, CDR1 is LNHDA and CDR2 is SQIVND (reference sequence). This CDR3 spans 17 amino acids. CDR3 region: CASSLLLGQGGNQPQHF. CDR3 sequence (DNA): TGTGCCAGTAGTCTCCTACTGGGACAGGGGGGCAATCAGCCCCAGCATTTT.

The rearrangement links TRBV5-1 to TRBJ2-2, with 8 bases identical to TRBD1. The trim removed 4 bases at V and 1 base at J, leaving 12 bases unmatched. CDR1 is SGHRS and CDR2 is YFSETQ in the germline V gene. The CDR3 totals 18 residues. In DNA form, the CDR3 reads TGCGCCAGCAGCCTGAGCTGGCAGGGGGCAATGAACACCGGGGAGCTGTTTTTT. This encodes CASSLSWQGAMNTGELFF.

The chain uses TRBV30 and TRBJ2-3, with TRBD1 as a possible D gene (5 bases). The CDR3 spans 14 residues. With 1 base removed from V and 1 base from J, the gap between germline ends came to 9 bases. Germline V gene data show CDR1 as GTSNPN and CDR2 as SVGIG (reference sequence). Here the CDR3 DNA reads TGTGCCTGGAGTGGGCAGGGCGGCACAGATACGCAGTATTTT. Translated: CAWSGQGGTDTQYF. The entire variable domain, with the rest obtained from reference TRBV30 and TRBJ2-3, is as follows: SQTIHQWPATLVQPVGSPLSLECTVEGTSNPNLYWYRQAAGRGLQLLFYSVGIGQISSEVPQNLSASRPQDRQFILSSKKLLLSDSGFYLCAWSGQGGTDTQYFGPGTRLTVL.

The rearrangement links TRBV6-2 or TRBV6-3 to TRBJ2-2; TRBD2 agrees at 14 bases. CDR1 is MNHEY and CDR2 is SVGEGT in the germline V gene. This CDR3 region has 17 residues. V was pared by 4 bases and J by 6 bases, with 7 bases of the junction left unmatched. CDR3 in DNA: TGTGCCAGCAGTTTAGGACTAGCGGGGGGCCCGCCCGGGGAGCTGTTTTTT. Translation: CASSLGLAGGPPGELFF.